The 19 T cell receptor beta chains below come from one sample, sequenced in a study of CD8+ T cells in alopecia areata. Treatment reported: oral pan-JAK inhibitor, 5-10 mg twice daily. TCR sequencing used cDNA made by reverse transcription of extracted RNA. This table comes from immunoSEQ multiplex PCR, and its TCRdb copy is limited to in-frame clones, with some not included. The sample has more than 100,000 clones, 53% seen once; the top ten hold roughly 0.5%. The specimen was CD4+ T cells sorted from blood, collected at week 4, from a patient treated with tofacitinib. The receptor source for this set is a human donor with alopecia areata.

This chain connects TRBV30 to TRBJ2-3; no reliable D call. CDR1 and CDR2 (germline): GTSNPN, SVGIG (reference sequence). V was cut by 5 bases and J by 4 bases, with 10 bases left in between. This CDR3 is 12 amino acids long. The CDR3 sequence is CAWARSPDTQYF. The DNA for the CDR3 is TGTGCCTGGGCTAGGAGTCCAGATACGCAGTATTTT.

This clone has a count of ten or more. The V gene is TRBV18, the J gene TRBJ1-1; D is possibly TRBD1 (6 bases). V lost 3 bases and J lost 1, with 12 bases in between. In germline, CDR1 is KGHSH, CDR2 LQKENI. This CDR3 region has 15 residues. The CDR3 coding sequence is TGTGCCAGCTCACCCTCGGACAGACCGAACACTGAAGCTTTCTTT. Its translation: CASSPSDRPNTEAFF.

The V and J genes are TRBV5-1 and TRBJ2-7, with 10 bases fitting TRBD1. This CDR3 contains 15 residues. Germline values: CDR1 SGHRS, CDR2 YFSETQ. Trimming at V came to 4 bases and at J to 3 bases, leaving 7 bases not matched to a gene. The CDR3 DNA sequence: TGCGCCAGCAGCGAACCGGGACAGGGGCGCTACGAGCAGTACTTC. Translated, it gives CASSEPGQGRYEQYF. Drawing the rest from reference TRBV5-1 and TRBJ2-7, the complete variable domain is KAGVTQTPRYLIKTRGQQVTLSCSPISGHRSVSWYQQTPGQGLQFLFEYFSETQRNKGNFPGRFSGRQFSNSRSEMNVSTLELGDSALYLCASSEPGQGRYEQYFGPGTRLTVT.

The chain employs TRBV30 and TRBJ1-2, with D possibly being TRBD1 (5 bases). Germline CDR1 GTSNPN, CDR2 SVGIG (reference sequence). This CDR3 comprises 13 residues. With 4 bases removed from V and 2 bases from J, the gap between germline ends came to 11 bases. CDR3 sequence reads: CAWMLGANYGYTF. The CDR3, as DNA: TGTGCCTGGATGTTAGGGGCGAACTATGGCTACACCTTC.

This chain joins TRBV5-1 and TRBJ1-2, with unresolved D. The CDR3 is 13 residues long. The V end was cut by 0 bases, the J end by 6 bases, with 9 bases between. Looked up from germline, CDR1 is SGHRS and CDR2 is YFSETQ. CDR3 in DNA: TGCGCCAGCAGCTTGGGCAGCAACAATGGCTACACCTTC. Translation gives CASSLGSNNGYTF.

This chain uses TRBV9 with TRBJ2-1; D gene uncertain. The V and J ends lost 0 bases and 0 bases respectively, with 13 bases between them. Germline V gives CDR1 SGDLS, CDR2 YYNGEE. The CDR3 contains 17 residues. This CDR3 is CASSVVDSDGSYNEQFF. The CDR3 coding sequence is TGTGCCAGCAGCGTAGTTGATTCCGACGGCTCCTACAATGAGCAGTTCTTC.

This clone was picked up a small number of times. The J gene is TRBJ2-7, the V gene TRBV2; 10 positions match TRBD2. J gave up 6 bases and V 3 bases, and 5 bases lay outside the gene matches. Germline V gene data show CDR1 as SNHLY and CDR2 as FYNNEI. The CDR3 is made up of 14 amino acids. CDR3 coding DNA: TGTGCCAGCAGTGATTTAGGGACTAGCGCCGAGCAGTACTTC. It yields the protein CASSDLGTSAEQYF.

The chain is built from TRBV30 and TRBJ2-3, with 14 bases fitting TRBD2. Germline assignment: CDR1 GTSNPN and CDR2 SVGIG (reference sequence). The length of the CDR3 is 14 residues. The J segment lost 5 bases and the V segment lost 5 bases, leaving 3 bases of the junction unmatched. The CDR3 nucleotides are TGTGCCTGGCGACTAGCGGGAGGGGTAGATACGCAGTATTTT. It translates to CAWRLAGGVDTQYF.

This clone was recorded a few times. The chain links TRBV29-1 to TRBJ1-2; D might be TRBD1 (5 bases). CDR3 size: 12 residues. V lost 4 bases, J lost 8 bases, and 14 bases lay in between. Germline V gives CDR1 SQVTM, CDR2 ANQGSEA. The CDR3 sequence: CSVGRRDQGYTF. Here the CDR3 DNA reads TGCAGCGTTGGTCGGAGGGACCAGGGCTACACCTTC.

This clone came up once. This rearrangement joins TRBV5-1 to TRBJ2-7; D is unresolved. Germline lookup yields CDR1 SGHRS and CDR2 YFSETQ. The V and J ends lost 4 bases and 4 bases respectively, with 15 bases between them. This CDR3 is 14 amino acids long. The CDR3 reads CASSPTGPLYEQYF. The CDR3 coding sequence is TGCGCCAGCAGCCCGACGGGTCCCCTTTACGAGCAGTACTTC.

This clone occurred a few times. J is TRBJ1-2 and V is TRBV30; perhaps TRBD1 as D (6 bases). CDR1 and CDR2 from the germline V gene are GTSNPN and SVGIG (reference sequence). Trimming pared 1 base from V and 0 bases from J, leaving 12 bases between. The CDR3 runs to 15 residues. Here the CDR3 reads CAWSGAGASNYGYTF. The CDR3 DNA reads as TGTGCCTGGAGTGGGGCAGGGGCTTCTAACTATGGCTACACCTTC.

This clone was observed once. The chain links TRBV30 to TRBJ1-2; tentative D call: TRBD1 (5 bases). The V end lost 3 bases, the J end lost 2 bases, and 13 bases lay between the germline ends. CDR1 is GTSNPN, CDR2 SVGIG, per germline (reference sequence). The CDR3 loop spans 14 amino acids. CDR3 in amino acids: CAWSLEGFNYGYTF. The DNA of the CDR3 is TGTGCCTGGAGCTTGGAGGGGTTCAACTATGGCTACACCTTC. The whole variable domain, remainder taken from reference TRBV30 and TRBJ1-2, is SQTIHQWPATLVQPVGSPLSLECTVEGTSNPNLYWYRQAAGRGLQLLFYSVGIGQISSEVPQNLSASRPQDRQFILSSKKLLLSDSGFYLCAWSLEGFNYGYTFGSGTRLTVV.

This clone appeared a single time. The V and J genes are TRBV27 and TRBJ2-5; TRBD1 agrees at 8 bases. With 5 bases clipped from V and 3 bases from J, the junction kept 11 bases outside the gene matches. CDR1 and CDR2 (germline): MNHEY, SMNVEV (reference sequence). The CDR3 has 16 amino acids. CDR3 residues: CASSRYGTGEEETQYF. The CDR3 nucleotides read TGTGCCAGCAGTCGATACGGGACAGGAGAGGAAGAGACCCAGTACTTC.

This chain links TRBV30 with TRBJ1-1; D is undetermined. The CDR3 sequence is 14 residues long. Deletions cut 0 bases from V and 5 bases from J, with 13 bases between. Germline V lookup: CDR1 GTSNPN, CDR2 SVGIG (reference sequence). CDR3 bases: TGTGCCTGGAGTGTTTGGGAGAGAGGGACTGAAGCTTTCTTT. Translated, it gives CAWSVWERGTEAFF. Full variable domain (outside the CDR3, taken from reference TRBV30 and TRBJ1-1): SQTIHQWPATLVQPVGSPLSLECTVEGTSNPNLYWYRQAAGRGLQLLFYSVGIGQISSEVPQNLSASRPQDRQFILSSKKLLLSDSGFYLCAWSVWERGTEAFFGQGTRLTVV.

This clone was detected a few times. CDR3 residues: CASSGPTSGRTETQYF. The CDR3, as DNA: TGTGCCAGCAGTGGCCCGACTAGCGGGAGAACAGAGACCCAGTACTTC. The chain links TRBV25-1 to TRBJ2-5; 12 positions match TRBD2. This CDR3 comprises 16 residues. The V segment lost 4 bases and the J segment 4 bases; nucleotides outside the gene matches: 7. Germline V lookup: CDR1 MGHDK, CDR2 SYGVNS. The whole variable domain, remainder taken from reference TRBV25-1 and TRBJ2-5, is EADIYQTPRYLVIGTGKKITLECSQTMGHDKMYWYQQDPGMELHLIHYSYGVNSTEKGDLSSESTVSRIRTEHFPLTLESARPSHTSQYLCASSGPTSGRTETQYFGPGTRLLVL.

This chain links TRBV11-2 with TRBJ2-1; maybe TRBD2 (6 bases). Trimming removed 5 bases from V and 5 bases from J, with 19 bases in between. This CDR3 is 16 amino acids long. The germline V gene has CDR1 SGHAT and CDR2 FQNNGV. The CDR3 DNA reads as TGTGCCAGCAGCCCCTCGGGGGTTGGTCTGAACAATGAGCAGTTCTTC. It specifies CASSPSGVGLNNEQFF.

The J gene is TRBJ1-3, the V gene TRBV5-1, with TRBD1 matching 8 bases. The junction had 6 bases not matched to a gene; V was cut back by 4 bases and J by 0 bases. Germline CDR1 and CDR2: SGHRS and YFSETQ. The CDR3 contains 16 residues. As DNA, the CDR3 is TGCGCCAGCAGCGCGGGGACAGGATACTCTGGAAACACCATATATTTT. Its translation: CASSAGTGYSGNTIYF. The whole variable domain, remainder taken from reference TRBV5-1 and TRBJ1-3, is KAGVTQTPRYLIKTRGQQVTLSCSPISGHRSVSWYQQTPGQGLQFLFEYFSETQRNKGNFPGRFSGRQFSNSRSEMNVSTLELGDSALYLCASSAGTGYSGNTIYFGEGSWLTVV.

The CDR3 DNA reads as TGTGCCAGCAGTTTCCGGGGTAATGGCTACACCTTC. Protein: CASSFRGNGYTF. The chain couples TRBV27 to TRBJ1-2; D remains ambiguous. The ends were cut back, 3 bases at V and 6 bases at J, with 8 bases in the middle. This CDR3 has 12 amino acids. Germline values: CDR1 MNHEY, CDR2 SMNVEV (reference sequence).

The chain recombines TRBV11-2 with TRBJ2-1; no firm D call. Trimming pared 8 bases from V and 0 bases from J, leaving 8 bases between. Germline V gene sequence: CDR1 SGHAT, CDR2 FQNNGV. The CDR3 runs to 13 residues. The CDR3 region has the DNA TGTGCCAGCCGCCGGAGCTCCTACAATGAGCAGTTCTTC. Translation gives CASRRSSYNEQFF.